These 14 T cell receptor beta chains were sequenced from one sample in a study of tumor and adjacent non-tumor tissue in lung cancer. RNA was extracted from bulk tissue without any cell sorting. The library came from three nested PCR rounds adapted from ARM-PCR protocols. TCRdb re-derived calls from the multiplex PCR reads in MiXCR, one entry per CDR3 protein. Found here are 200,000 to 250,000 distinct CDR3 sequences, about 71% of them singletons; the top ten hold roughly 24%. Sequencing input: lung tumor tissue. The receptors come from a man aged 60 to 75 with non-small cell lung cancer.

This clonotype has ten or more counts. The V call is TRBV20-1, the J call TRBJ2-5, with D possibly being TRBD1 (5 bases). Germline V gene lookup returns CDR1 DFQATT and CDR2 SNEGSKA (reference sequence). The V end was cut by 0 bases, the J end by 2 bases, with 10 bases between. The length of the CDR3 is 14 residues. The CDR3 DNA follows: TGCAGTGCTAGAGATTGGGGCAGACAAGAGACCCAGTACTTC. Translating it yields CSARDWGRQETQYF.

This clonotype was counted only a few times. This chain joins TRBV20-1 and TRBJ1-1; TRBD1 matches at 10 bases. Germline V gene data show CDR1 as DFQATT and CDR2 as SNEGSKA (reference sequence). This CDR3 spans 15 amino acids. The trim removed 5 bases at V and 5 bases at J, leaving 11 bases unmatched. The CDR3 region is CSAGRGDRGGTEAFF. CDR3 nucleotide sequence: TGCAGTGCTGGTAGAGGGGACAGGGGAGGGACTGAAGCTTTCTTT.

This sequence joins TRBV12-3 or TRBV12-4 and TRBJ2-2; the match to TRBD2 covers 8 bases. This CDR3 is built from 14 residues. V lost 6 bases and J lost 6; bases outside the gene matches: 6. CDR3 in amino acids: CASRKGLVPGELFF. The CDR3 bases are TGTGCCAGCAGAAAGGGACTAGTCCCCGGGGAGCTGTTTTTT.

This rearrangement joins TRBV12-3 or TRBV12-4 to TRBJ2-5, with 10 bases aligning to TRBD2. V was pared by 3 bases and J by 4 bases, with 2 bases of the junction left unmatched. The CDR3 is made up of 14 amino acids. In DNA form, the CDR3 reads TGTGCCAGCAGTTTTGGGACTAGCGTAGAGACCCAGTACTTC. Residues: CASSFGTSVETQYF.

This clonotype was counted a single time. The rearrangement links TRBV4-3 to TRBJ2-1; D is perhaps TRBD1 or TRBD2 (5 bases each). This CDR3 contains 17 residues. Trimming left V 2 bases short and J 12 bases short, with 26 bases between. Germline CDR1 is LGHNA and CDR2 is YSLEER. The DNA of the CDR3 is TGCGCCAGCAGCCAAAGGGGTCAGGGAGTGCCCAGCGATGGGCAGTTCTTC. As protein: CASSQRGQGVPSDGQFF.

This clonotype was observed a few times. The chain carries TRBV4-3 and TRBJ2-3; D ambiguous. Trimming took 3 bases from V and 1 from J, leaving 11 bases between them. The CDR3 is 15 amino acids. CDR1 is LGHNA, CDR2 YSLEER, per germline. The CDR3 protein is CASSHERTRTDTQYF. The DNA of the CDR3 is TGCGCCAGCAGCCATGAACGGACCCGCACAGATACGCAGTATTTT.

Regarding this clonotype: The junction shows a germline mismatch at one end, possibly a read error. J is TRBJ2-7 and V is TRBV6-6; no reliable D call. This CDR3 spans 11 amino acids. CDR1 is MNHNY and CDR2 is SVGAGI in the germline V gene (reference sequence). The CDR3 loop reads CASIYQYEQYF. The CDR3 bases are TGTGCCAGCATTTACCAATACGAGCAGTACTTC.

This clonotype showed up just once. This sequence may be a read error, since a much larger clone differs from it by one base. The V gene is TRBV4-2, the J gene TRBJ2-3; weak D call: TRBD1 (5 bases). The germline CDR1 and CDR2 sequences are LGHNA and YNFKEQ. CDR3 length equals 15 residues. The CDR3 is CVSSQSFGAGREQYF. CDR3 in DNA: TGTGTCAGCAGCCAATCTTTTGGGGCAGGCCGAGAGCAGTATTTT.

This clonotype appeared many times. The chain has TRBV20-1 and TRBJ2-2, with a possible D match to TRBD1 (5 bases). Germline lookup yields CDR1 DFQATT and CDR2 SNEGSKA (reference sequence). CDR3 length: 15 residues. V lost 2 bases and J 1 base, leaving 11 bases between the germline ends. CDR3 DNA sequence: TGCAGTGCTAGACCCGCCAGGGTGAACACCGGGGAGCTGTTTTTT. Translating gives CSARPARVNTGELFF.

The CDR3 nucleotides read TGTGCCAGCAGCTTGGAGGGGGCCAGCACATGTACACAGTATTTT. Residues: CASSLEGASTCTQYF. The chain joins TRBV5-5 to TRBJ2-3, with 7 bases lining up with TRBD1. Germline-derived CDR1 and CDR2 are SGHKS and YYEKEE (reference sequence). V lost 0 bases, J lost 12 bases, and 13 bases stayed unmatched. The CDR3 is 15 amino acids. The entire variable domain, with the rest obtained from reference TRBV5-5 and TRBJ2-3, is as follows: DAGVTQSPTHLIKTRGQQVTLRCSPISGHKSVSWYQQVLGQGPQFIFQYYEKEERGRGNFPDRFSARQFPNYSSELNVNALLLGDSALYLCASSLEGASTCTQYFGPGTRLTVL.

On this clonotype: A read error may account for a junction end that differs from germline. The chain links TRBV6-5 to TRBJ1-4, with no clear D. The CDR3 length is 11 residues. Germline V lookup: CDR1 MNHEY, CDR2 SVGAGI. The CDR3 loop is CASSLGEKLSF. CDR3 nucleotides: TGTGCCAGCAGTTTGGGAGAAAAACTGTCTTTT.

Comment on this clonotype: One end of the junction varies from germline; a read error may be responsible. In DNA, the CDR3 is TGCCCCAGCTGTTCGACAGGGACTATAGAGACCCAGTACTTC. It yields the protein CPSCSTGTIETQYF. The rearrangement joins TRBV10-1 to TRBJ2-5; D possibly uses TRBD1 or TRBD2 (7 bases each). The CDR3 has 14 residues. The germline V gene encodes CDR1 WNHNN and CDR2 SYGVQD (reference sequence).

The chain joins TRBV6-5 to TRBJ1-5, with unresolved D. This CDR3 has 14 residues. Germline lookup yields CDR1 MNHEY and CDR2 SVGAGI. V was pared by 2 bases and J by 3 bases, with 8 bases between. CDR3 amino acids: CASSYRFPNQPQHF. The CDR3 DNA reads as TGTGCCAGCAGTTACAGATTCCCCAATCAGCCCCAGCATTTT.

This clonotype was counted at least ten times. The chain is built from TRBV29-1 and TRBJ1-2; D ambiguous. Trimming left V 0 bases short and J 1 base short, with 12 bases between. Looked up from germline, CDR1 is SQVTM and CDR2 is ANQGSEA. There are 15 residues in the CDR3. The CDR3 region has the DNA TGCAGCGTTGAAGAAGGCGGAGGGCTTAACTATGGCTACACCTTC. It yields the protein CSVEEGGGLNYGYTF.